These T cell receptor beta chains were read from a single sample in a study of CD8 T cells in Susac syndrome. TCRdb processed the immunoSEQ multiplex PCR reads anew with MiXCR; each CDR3 protein has one entry. The sample records fewer than 200,000 distinct CDR3 sequences, under 95% being singletons. Material: CD4+ T cells from PBMCs. Receptor source: a human donor with Susac syndrome. The CDR3 runs from the conserved cysteine through the conserved F or W. Each record gives: V gene, D gene, clone size, J gene, CDR3 DNA, CDR3 protein. D genes are given only for firm matches. Not every row has a clone size; where given, it reads once, few, many or a size class.

TRBV12-3/TRBV12-4	NA	NA	TRBJ2-3	TGTGCCAGCGGCCCGGGAGGGGGCCTCACAGATACGCAGTATTTT	CASGPGGGLTDTQYF
TRBV20-1	NA	NA	TRBJ2-2	TGCAGTGCTAGAGATCGCAGGGCTAGCAACACCGGGGAGCTGTTTTTT	CSARDRRASNTGELFF
TRBV18	NA	NA	TRBJ2-7	TGTGCCAGCTCACCAGGGACGGATTACGAGCAGTACTTC	CASSPGTDYEQYF
TRBV9	NA	NA	TRBJ2-5	TGTGCCAGCAGCGCACTCTCGTGGTCGGGGGACAGCCAAGAGACCCAGTACTTC	CASSALSWSGDSQETQYF
TRBV7-9	TRBD1	once	TRBJ2-7	TGTGCCAGCAGCCCGACAAGACAGGGGTTCCACGAGCAGTACTTC	CASSPTRQGFHEQYF
TRBV15	NA	NA	TRBJ2-2	TGTGCCACCAGCAGAGCGGCCGGGGAGCTGTTTTTT	CATSRAAGELFF
TRBV5-6	NA	NA	TRBJ1-5	TGTGCCAGCAGCTTGAGGGGAGGGGTGAATCAGCCCCAGCATTTT	CASSLRGGVNQPQHF
TRBV12-3/TRBV12-4	NA	NA	TRBJ2-1	TGTGCCAGCACCACTAGTGTGAGCTCCTACAATGAGCAGTTCTTC	CASTTSVSSYNEQFF
TRBV20-1	NA	NA	TRBJ1-2	TGCAGTGCTCCTAGACGGGAGAACTATGGCTACACCTTC	CSAPRRENYGYTF
TRBV4-1	NA	NA	TRBJ1-1	TGCGCCAGCAGCCAAACCGTGGGATGGATGAACACTGAAGCTTTCTTT	CASSQTVGWMNTEAFF
TRBV12-3/TRBV12-4	TRBD2	NA	TRBJ2-1	TGTGCCAGCAGGAACCCGGGACTAGCTACCAATGAGCAGTTCTTC	CASRNPGLATNEQFF
TRBV20-1	TRBD1	once	TRBJ1-2	TGCAGTGCTAAGGGAGGGACAGGTCTACTCTATGGCTACACCTTC	CSAKGGTGLLYGYTF
TRBV27	NA	NA	TRBJ2-7	TGTGCCAGCAGTTTAAGGGGATCCCACGAGCAGTACTTC	CASSLRGSHEQYF
TRBV2	NA	NA	TRBJ2-1	TGTGCCAGCAGCATTGGACTGGGTACTGAGCAGTTCTTC	CASSIGLGTEQFF
TRBV14	NA	NA	TRBJ2-1	TGTGCCAGCAGCCCCCTAGGCGGGGTGTGGCAGTTCTTC	CASSPLGGVWQFF
TRBV18	NA	NA	TRBJ2-2	TGTGCCAGCTCACGGACTTCGACGAACACCGGGGAGCTGTTTTTT	CASSRTSTNTGELFF
TRBV9	NA	NA	TRBJ1-2	TGTGCCAGCAGCGGGAGTGCTGCAGGCTACACCTTC	CASSGSAAGYTF
TRBV6-2/TRBV6-3	NA	many	TRBJ1-6	TGTGCCAGCAGTTACGGTCAGGGAGGATCACCCCTCCACTTT	CASSYGQGGSPLHF
TRBV30	NA	NA	TRBJ1-2	TGTGCCTGGAGTGTTAAGCAGTTCGGCTACACCTTC	CAWSVKQFGYTF
TRBV9	NA	NA	TRBJ2-4	TGTGCCAGCAGCGTAGCTGGAGGGGGCAAAAACATTCAGTACTTC	CASSVAGGGKNIQYF
TRBV28	NA	NA	TRBJ2-3	TGTGCCAGCAGTGGGTCAACTTCGTGGGGACGCACAGATACGCAGTATTTT	CASSGSTSWGRTDTQYF
TRBV25-1	NA	NA	TRBJ2-7	TGTGCCAGCAGTATACTTTCCTACGAGCAGTACTTC	CASSILSYEQYF
TRBV3-1	NA	NA	TRBJ2-3	TGTGCCAGCAGCGGCGGGGTAGATACGCAGTATTTT	CASSGGVDTQYF
TRBV20-1	NA	NA	TRBJ2-2	TGCAGTGCTAGAGACCGAGCGGTAGCGAACACCGGGGAGCTGTTTTTT	CSARDRAVANTGELFF
TRBV5-1	NA	NA	TRBJ2-1	TGCGCCAGCAGCATCGACAGAGGTGAGCAGTTCTTC	CASSIDRGEQFF
TRBV27	NA	NA	TRBJ1-1	TGTGCCAGCAGTCCCGGACGGGTGAACACTGAAGCTTTCTTT	CASSPGRVNTEAFF
TRBV20-1	TRBD1	NA	TRBJ1-4	TGCAGTGCTAAAGAGACAGGGTGGAATGAAAAACTGTTTTTT	CSAKETGWNEKLFF
TRBV7-2	TRBD2	NA	TRBJ2-2	TGTGCCAGCAGCTTAGGTCCTAGCGGGACGAACACCGGGGAGCTGTTTTTT	CASSLGPSGTNTGELFF